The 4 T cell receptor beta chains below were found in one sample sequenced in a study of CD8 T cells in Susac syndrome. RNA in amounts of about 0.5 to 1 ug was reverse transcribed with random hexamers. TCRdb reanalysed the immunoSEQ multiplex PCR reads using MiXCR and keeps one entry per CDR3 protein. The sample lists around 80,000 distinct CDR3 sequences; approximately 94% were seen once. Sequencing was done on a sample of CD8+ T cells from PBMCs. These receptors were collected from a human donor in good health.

In nucleotides, the CDR3 is TGCGCCAGCAGCTTACTGGGGACAGGAAACACTGAAGCTTTCTTT. Translated, it gives CASSLLGTGNTEAFF. The chain recombines TRBV4-1 with TRBJ1-1; 8 bases map to TRBD1. V lost 5 bases to trimming and J lost 2 bases; unmatched junction nucleotides: 7. The germline CDR1 and CDR2 sequences are MGHRA and YSYEKL. The CDR3 totals 15 residues.

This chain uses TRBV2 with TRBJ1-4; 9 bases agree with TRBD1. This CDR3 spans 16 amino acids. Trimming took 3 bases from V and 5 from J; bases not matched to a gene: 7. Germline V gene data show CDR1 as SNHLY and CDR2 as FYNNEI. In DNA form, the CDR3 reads TGTGCCAGCAGTGACCGGACAGGGGCGGGGAATGAAAAACTGTTTTTT. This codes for CASSDRTGAGNEKLFF.

CDR3 DNA sequence: TGTGCCAGCAGCCGATGGACAGGCTCCTACGAGCAGTACGTC. The encoded protein is CASSRWTGSYEQYV. The chain is built from TRBV11-2 and TRBJ2-7, with 7 positions matching TRBD1. CDR1 is SGHAT, CDR2 FQNNGV, per germline. The V gene end was trimmed by 5 bases and the J gene end by 0 bases; junction bases not matched to a gene: 4. CDR3 length: 14 residues.

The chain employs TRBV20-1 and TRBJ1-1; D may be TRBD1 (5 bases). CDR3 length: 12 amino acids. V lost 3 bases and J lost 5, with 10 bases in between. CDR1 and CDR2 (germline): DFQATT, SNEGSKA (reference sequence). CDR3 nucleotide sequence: TGCAGTGCTAGCCCCAGGGCTACTGAAGCTTTCTTT. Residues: CSASPRATEAFF.